This T cell receptor beta chain was captured in a study of blood T cell repertoires in COVID-19. Study-level background: Material from acute and convalescent COVID-19 was sourced from the United States, Italy and Spain. Sample material is recorded as cDNA or gDNA derived from T cells, B-cell-depleted T cells, or PBMCs.

Original processing methods: Amplification of reference gene primers provided the estimated nucleated cell counts. This table comes from immunoSEQ multiplex PCR, and its TCRdb copy is limited to in-frame clones, with some not included. The V and J calls and the clone size are those of that table, but D and trimming were determined from the DNA. This sample has about 150,000 clones; 75% to 95% occur once, and the top ten carry 0.5% to 0.55%. Material for sequencing was peripheral blood. The sequence derives from a man between 45 and 60 years old with acute or convalescent COVID-19.

CDR3 sequence (DNA): TGTGCCACCAGTGCCCCGACCCCACAAGGTAGCGGGCATGGCTACACCTTC. Its translation: CATSAPTPQGSGHGYTF. The chain is built from TRBV24-1 and TRBJ1-2, with no clear D. Germline V gene lookup returns CDR1 KGHDR and CDR2 SFDVKD. The CDR3 contains 17 residues. Trimming left V 5 bases short and J 6 bases short, with 24 bases between.